Sequencing of this TCR beta chain was carried out in a study of T-cell reconstitution after alpha-beta-depleted transplantation in children. At least ten counts were recorded for this clonotype. Its target is unknown. Germline CDR1 SGHVS, CDR2 FNYEAQ. V was clipped by 3 bases and J by 1 base, with 6 bases between them. CDR3 length: 13 residues. General study results and limits: T-cell numbers and diversity, one year after transplant, stemmed largely from T cells that were newly produced. The study reportedly traced alpha-beta T cells about two months after transplant to several hundred expanded graft clones.

Preparation of the TCRbeta library involved a method that used unique molecular identifiers. Via MiXCR, TCRdb re-called the PCR reads, giving one row per CDR3 protein. The sample has roughly 30,000 distinct CDR3 sequences; less than 8.5% are singletons. Sequencing used peripheral blood, obtained 60 days after TCRalphabeta/CD19-depleted stem cell transplant. This rearrangement joins TRBV7-6 to TRBJ1-1; D gene ambiguous. The sequence was obtained from a child less than two years old who had a stem cell transplant for acute myeloid leukemia, so the T cells may come from the graft donor. CDR3 loop: CASSFRANTEAFF. The CDR3 DNA is TGTGCCAGCAGCTTCCGAGCGAACACTGAAGCTTTCTTT.